These T cell receptor beta chains were read from a single sample in a study of blood T cells in healthy people across ages. TCRdb reprocessed the 5' RACE reads via MiXCR and lists one record per CDR3 protein. The sample contains approximately 880,000 distinct CDR3 sequences, around 49% of which appear only once. Specimen: blood. Every receptor here comes from a man aged 25-45 years in good health. Each CDR3 is given with its conserved first and last residue. The D gene is left open where the match is weak. Clone size is stated in some rows and not others, as once, few, many or a class when expanded.

TRBV27	NA	NA	13	TRBJ1-1	TGTGCCAGCAGTTCCAGGGTAAACACTGAAGCTTTCTTT	CASSSRVNTEAFF
TRBV20-1	NA	TRBD2	14	TRBJ2-7	TGCAGTGCAGAGCGGGGGGCCATCTTAAACGAGCAGTACTTC	CSAERGAILNEQYF
TRBV27	NA	NA	14	TRBJ2-1	TGTGCCGGCAGTTTACAGGGACCCTACAATGAGCAGTTCTTC	CAGSLQGPYNEQFF
TRBV3-1	few	TRBD2	12	TRBJ2-3	TGTGCCAGCGCGGAGGGAGGGGATACGCAGTATTTT	CASAEGGDTQYF
TRBV20-1	NA	TRBD1	15	TRBJ2-5	TGCAGTGCTAGATTATCAGGGGGTCGAGGAGAGACCCAGTACTTC	CSARLSGGRGETQYF
TRBV2	NA	TRBD1	16	TRBJ1-2	TGTGCCAGCAGTCCCGCCCTGGTACAGGGGGCTTATGGCTACACCTTC	CASSPALVQGAYGYTF
TRBV9	NA	NA	14	TRBJ2-5	TGTGCCAGCAGCGAGGGGCCGGTTTACGAGACCCAGTACTTC	CASSEGPVYETQYF
TRBV4-1	few	NA	14	TRBJ2-1	TGCGCCAGCAGCCAAGGGACTCGCTACAATGAGCAGTTCTTC	CASSQGTRYNEQFF
TRBV28	NA	NA	13	TRBJ1-2	TGTGCCAGCAGTTCGATCAGTATCTATGGCTACACCTTC	CASSSISIYGYTF
TRBV12-3/TRBV12-4	NA	NA	14	TRBJ2-2	TGTGCCAGCAGCGTTAGCGGAGACACCGGGGAGCTGTTTTTT	CASSVSGDTGELFF
TRBV3-1	NA	TRBD2	17	TRBJ2-3	TGTGCCAGCAGCCCCCACCGAACTAGCGGGTACACAGATACGCAGTATTTT	CASSPHRTSGYTDTQYF
TRBV4-2	NA	TRBD1	16	TRBJ2-3	TGTGCCAGCAGCCAATTGACAGGGGGGCACACAGATACGCAGTATTTT	CASSQLTGGHTDTQYF
TRBV5-6	NA	TRBD2	15	TRBJ2-7	TGTGCCAGCAGCCATAGGCCAGCGGGAGCTTACGAGCAGTACTTC	CASSHRPAGAYEQYF
TRBV5-1	NA	NA	16	TRBJ1-6	TGCGCCAGCAGCTTGGGGGTGATCTCCTATAATTCACCCCTCCACTTT	CASSLGVISYNSPLHF
TRBV28	NA	TRBD2	17	TRBJ2-7	TGTGCCAGCAGTTTGTCGACTAGCGGGATCCCTTTGTACGAGCAGTACTTC	CASSLSTSGIPLYEQYF
TRBV2	NA	NA	17	TRBJ1-6	TGTGCCAGCAGTGAGAGAGTGGGAGTTACCTATAATTCACCCCTCCACTTT	CASSERVGVTYNSPLHF
TRBV9	few	NA	15	TRBJ2-5	TGTGCCAGCAGCGTAGCTGAAGGGCGACAAGAGACCCAGTACTTC	CASSVAEGRQETQYF